This TCR beta chain was obtained from a study of cytomegalovirus exposure and HLA in healthy donors. The primer mix had 60 Vbeta and 13 Jbeta primers. The assay was immunoSEQ multiplex PCR, and TCRdb's table has in-frame clones only and misses some. The repertoire holds fewer than 250,000 clones, with over 80% as singletons. Losses at the gene ends were 7 bases for V and 7 bases for J; bases not matched to a gene: 19. This CDR3 is built from 16 residues. Germline lookup yields CDR1 GTSNPN and CDR2 SVGIG (reference sequence). The genes are TRBV30 and TRBJ2-4; TRBD2 matches at 7 bases. Sequenced material: PBMCs. This TCR was recovered from a man aged 40-55 years in good health and CMV-seropositive. As DNA, the CDR3 is TGTGCCTCGGCCACGCGGGGGAGGGGAGTGAGGAACATTCAGTACTTC. It yields the protein CASATRGRGVRNIQYF.